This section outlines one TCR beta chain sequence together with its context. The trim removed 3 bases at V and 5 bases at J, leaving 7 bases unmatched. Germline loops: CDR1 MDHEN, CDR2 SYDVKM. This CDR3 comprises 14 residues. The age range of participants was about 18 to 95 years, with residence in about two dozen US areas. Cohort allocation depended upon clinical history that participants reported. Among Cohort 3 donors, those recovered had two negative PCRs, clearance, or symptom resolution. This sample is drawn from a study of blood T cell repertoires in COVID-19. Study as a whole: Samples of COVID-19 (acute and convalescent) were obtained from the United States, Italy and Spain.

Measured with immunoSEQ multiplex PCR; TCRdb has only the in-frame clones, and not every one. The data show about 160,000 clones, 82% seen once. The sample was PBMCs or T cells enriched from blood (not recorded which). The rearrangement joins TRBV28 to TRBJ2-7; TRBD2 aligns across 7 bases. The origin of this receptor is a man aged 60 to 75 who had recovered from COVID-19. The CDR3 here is CASSLRGTRDEQYF. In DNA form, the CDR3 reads TGTGCCAGCAGTTTGCGGGGGACCCGGGACGAGCAGTACTTC.